Listed here is a single TCR beta chain. The sample belongs to a study of blood T cell repertoires in COVID-19. Trimming stripped 7 bases from V and 0 bases from J, with 12 bases between. The CDR3 has 14 amino acids. Germline CDR1 and CDR2: ENHRY and SYGVKD. This table comes from immunoSEQ multiplex PCR, and its TCRdb copy is limited to in-frame clones, with some not included. The table has about 120,000 clones, more than 85% seen once. The genes are TRBV10-3 and TRBJ1-1; tentative D call: TRBD1 (5 bases). This receptor was obtained from a man in his 60s with COVID-19, enrolled during active disease. The sample was peripheral blood. CDR3 residues: CAITDSSLNTEAFF. CDR3 DNA sequence: TGTGCCATCACTGACAGTTCTTTGAACACTGAAGCTTTCTTT.